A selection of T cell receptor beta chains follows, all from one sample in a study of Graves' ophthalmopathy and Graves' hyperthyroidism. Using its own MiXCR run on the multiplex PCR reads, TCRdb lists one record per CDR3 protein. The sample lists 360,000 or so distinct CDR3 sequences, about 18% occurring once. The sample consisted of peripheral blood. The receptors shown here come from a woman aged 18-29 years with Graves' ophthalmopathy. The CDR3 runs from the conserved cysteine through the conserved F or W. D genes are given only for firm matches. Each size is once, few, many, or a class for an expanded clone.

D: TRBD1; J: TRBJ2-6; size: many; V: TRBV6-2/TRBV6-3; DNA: TGTGCCAGCAGTTCCCTCGCGAGGGGGACAGGGTCTCTTCTTAGCGGGGCCAACGTCCTGACTTTC; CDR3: CASSSLARGTGSLLSGANVLTF
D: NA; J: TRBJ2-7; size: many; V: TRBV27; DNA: TGTGCCAGCAGTTCACCTCCTCAGAGCTCCTACGAGCAGTACTTC; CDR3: CASSSPPQSSYEQYF
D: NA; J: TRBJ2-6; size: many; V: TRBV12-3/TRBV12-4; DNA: TGTGCCATTACGGGACAAACTACCTCTGGGGCCAACGTCCTGACTTTC; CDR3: CAITGQTTSGANVLTF
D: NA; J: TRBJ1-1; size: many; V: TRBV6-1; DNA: TGTGCCAGCAGAGCGCCGGAGGTGGGGAACACTGAAGCTTTCTTT; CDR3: CASRAPEVGNTEAFF
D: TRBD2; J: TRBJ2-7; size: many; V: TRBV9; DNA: TGTGCCAGCAGCGGGGGGGGAGGGACCCCCTACGAGCAGTACTTC; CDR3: CASSGGGGTPYEQYF
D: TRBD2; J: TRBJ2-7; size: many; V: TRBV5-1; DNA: TGCGCCAGCAGCTATCAGACTAGCGGGAGGGGCGAGCAGTACTTC; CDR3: CASSYQTSGRGEQYF
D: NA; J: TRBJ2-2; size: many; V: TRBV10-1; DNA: TGCGCCAGCAGTGCCTTCCGGGACCCCTTCACCGGGGAGCTGTTTTTT; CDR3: CASSAFRDPFTGELFF
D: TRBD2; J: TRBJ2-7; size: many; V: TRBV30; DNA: TGTGCCTGGAGTAGCGGGGTCCCCTACGAGCAGTACTTC; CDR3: CAWSSGVPYEQYF
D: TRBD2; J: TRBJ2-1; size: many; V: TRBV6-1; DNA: TGTGCCAGCAGCTCTAGCGGGGGGGCGGATGAGCAGTTCTTC; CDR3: CASSSSGGADEQFF
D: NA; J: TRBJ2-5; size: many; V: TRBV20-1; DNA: TGCAGTGCTAGCCACCGGGGCAGGAAAAGGGAGACCCAGTACTTC; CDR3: CSASHRGRKRETQYF